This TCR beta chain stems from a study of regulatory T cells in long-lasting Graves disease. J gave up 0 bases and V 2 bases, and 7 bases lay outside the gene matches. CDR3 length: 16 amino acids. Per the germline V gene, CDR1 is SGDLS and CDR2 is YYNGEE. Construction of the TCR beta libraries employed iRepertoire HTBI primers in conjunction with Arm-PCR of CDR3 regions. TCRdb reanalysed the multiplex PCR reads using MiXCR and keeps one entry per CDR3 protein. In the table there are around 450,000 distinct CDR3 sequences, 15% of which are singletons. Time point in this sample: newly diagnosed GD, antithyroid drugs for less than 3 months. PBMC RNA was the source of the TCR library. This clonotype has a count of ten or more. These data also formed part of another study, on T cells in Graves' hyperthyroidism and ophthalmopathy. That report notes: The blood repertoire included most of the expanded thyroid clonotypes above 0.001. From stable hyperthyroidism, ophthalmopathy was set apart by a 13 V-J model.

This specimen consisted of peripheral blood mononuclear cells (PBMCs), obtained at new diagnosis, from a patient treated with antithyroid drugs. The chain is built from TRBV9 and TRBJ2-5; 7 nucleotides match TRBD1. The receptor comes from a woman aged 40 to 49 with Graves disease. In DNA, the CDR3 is TGTGCCAGCAGCGTGAGCCGGGACAGCTACCAAGAGACCCAGTACTTC. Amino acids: CASSVSRDSYQETQYF.